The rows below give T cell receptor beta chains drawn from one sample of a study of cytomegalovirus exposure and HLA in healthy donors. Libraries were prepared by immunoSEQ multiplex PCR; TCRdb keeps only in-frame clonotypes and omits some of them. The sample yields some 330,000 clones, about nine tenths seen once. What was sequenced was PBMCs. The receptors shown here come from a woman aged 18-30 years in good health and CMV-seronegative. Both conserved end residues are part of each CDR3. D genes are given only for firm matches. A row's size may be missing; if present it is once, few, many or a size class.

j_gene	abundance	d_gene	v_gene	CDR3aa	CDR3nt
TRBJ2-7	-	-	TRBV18	CASSPPFGEQYF	TGTGCCAGCTCACCACCTTTCGGCGAGCAGTACTTC
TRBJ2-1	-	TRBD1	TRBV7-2	CASSSQTGGNEQFF	TGTGCCAGCAGCTCCCAGACAGGGGGCAATGAGCAGTTCTTC
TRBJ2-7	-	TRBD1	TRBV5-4	CASSSPGQAIHEQYF	TGTGCCAGCAGCTCACCGGGACAGGCGATCCACGAGCAGTACTTC
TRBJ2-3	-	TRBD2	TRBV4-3	CASSQDGASGVADTQYF	TGCGCCAGCAGCCAAGATGGTGCTAGCGGAGTTGCAGATACGCAGTATTTT
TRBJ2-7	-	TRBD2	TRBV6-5	CANSYSRLAGGYEQYF	TGTGCCAACAGTTACTCCAGACTAGCGGGAGGGTACGAGCAGTACTTC
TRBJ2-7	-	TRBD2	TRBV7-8	CASSPYIYSGERYEQYF	TGTGCCAGCAGCCCGTACATCTATAGCGGGGAGAGGTACGAGCAGTACTTC
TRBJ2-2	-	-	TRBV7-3	CASSRGTSNTGELFF	TGTGCCAGCAGCCGCGGGACCTCTAACACCGGGGAGCTGTTTTTT
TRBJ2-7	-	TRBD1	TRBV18	CASSPPGTGFHEQYF	TGTGCCAGCTCACCACCGGGGACAGGGTTCCACGAGCAGTACTTC
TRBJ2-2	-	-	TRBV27	CASRTGIGNTGELFF	TGTGCCAGCAGAACAGGGATTGGGAACACCGGGGAGCTGTTTTTT
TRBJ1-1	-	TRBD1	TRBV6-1	CASSEGGQAATF	TGTGCCAGCAGTGAAGGGGGACAGGCCGCAACCTTT
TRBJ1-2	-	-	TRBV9	CASSVESRGGGYTF	TGTGCCAGCAGCGTAGAATCTAGGGGGGGCGGCTACACCTTC
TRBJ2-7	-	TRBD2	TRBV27	CASSPRLAGGYEQYF	TGTGCCAGCAGTCCCCGGCTAGCGGGGGGCTACGAGCAGTACTTC
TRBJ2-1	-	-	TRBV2	CASRTRTLEQFF	TGTGCCAGCAGAACCCGGACTCTTGAGCAGTTCTTC
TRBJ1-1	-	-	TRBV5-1	CASSLGVAYTEAFF	TGCGCCAGCAGCTTGGGTGTTGCGTACACTGAAGCTTTCTTT
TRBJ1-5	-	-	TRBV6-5	CASSRSGVSYQPQHF	TGTGCCAGCAGCCGCTCAGGGGTTAGTTATCAGCCCCAGCATTTT
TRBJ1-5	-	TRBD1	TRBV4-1	CASSQIWTGGTQGPQHF	TGCGCCAGCAGCCAGATTTGGACAGGCGGTACCCAAGGGCCCCAGCATTTT
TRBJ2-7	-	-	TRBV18	CASSPQPGGTYEQYF	TGTGCCAGCTCACCACAGCCAGGGGGGACCTACGAGCAGTACTTC
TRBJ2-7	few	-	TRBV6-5	CASSYSHRDNEQYF	TGTGCCAGCAGTTACTCCCACAGGGATAACGAGCAGTACTTC
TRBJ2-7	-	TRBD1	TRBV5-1	CASSGRSPGGLSGSYEQYF	TGCGCCAGCAGCGGGCGTTCGCCAGGGGGTCTCTCGGGTAGCTACGAGCAGTACTTC
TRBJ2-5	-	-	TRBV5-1	CASSLNYLSGTQYF	TGCGCCAGCAGCTTGAACTATTTGTCGGGGACCCAGTACTTC
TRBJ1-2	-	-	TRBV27	CATPPQTGSGANYGYTF	TGTGCCACCCCCCCCCAGACAGGATCCGGTGCTAACTATGGCTACACCTTC
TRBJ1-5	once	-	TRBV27	CASSPRQGHQPQHF	TGTGCCAGCAGTCCAAGGCAGGGGCATCAGCCCCAGCATTTT
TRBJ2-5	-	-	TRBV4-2	CASSHPEETQYF	TGTGCCAGCAGCCATCCAGAAGAGACCCAGTACTTC